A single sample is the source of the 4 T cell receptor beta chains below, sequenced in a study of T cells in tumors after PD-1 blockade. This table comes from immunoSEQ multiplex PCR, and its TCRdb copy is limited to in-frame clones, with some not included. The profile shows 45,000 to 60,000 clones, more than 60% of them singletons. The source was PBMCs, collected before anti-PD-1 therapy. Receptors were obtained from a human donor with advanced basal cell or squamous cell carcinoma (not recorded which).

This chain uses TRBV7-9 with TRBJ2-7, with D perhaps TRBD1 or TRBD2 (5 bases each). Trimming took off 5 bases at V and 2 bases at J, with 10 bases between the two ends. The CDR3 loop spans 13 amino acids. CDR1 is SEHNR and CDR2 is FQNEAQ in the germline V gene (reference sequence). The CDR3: CASSLGDTYEQYF. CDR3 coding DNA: TGTGCCAGCAGCCTGGGGGATACCTACGAGCAGTACTTC.

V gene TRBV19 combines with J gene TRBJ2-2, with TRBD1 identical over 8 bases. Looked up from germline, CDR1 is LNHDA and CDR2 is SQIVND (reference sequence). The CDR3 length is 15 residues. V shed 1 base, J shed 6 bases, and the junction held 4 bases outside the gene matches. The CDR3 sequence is CASSIGTGNPGELFF. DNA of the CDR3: TGTGCCAGTAGTATAGGGACAGGGAATCCCGGGGAGCTGTTTTTT.

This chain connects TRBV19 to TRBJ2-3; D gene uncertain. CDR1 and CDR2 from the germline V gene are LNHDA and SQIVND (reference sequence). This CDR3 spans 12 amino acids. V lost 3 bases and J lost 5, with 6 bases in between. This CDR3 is CASSIYKDTQYF. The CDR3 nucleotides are TGTGCCAGTAGTATTTATAAAGATACGCAGTATTTT.

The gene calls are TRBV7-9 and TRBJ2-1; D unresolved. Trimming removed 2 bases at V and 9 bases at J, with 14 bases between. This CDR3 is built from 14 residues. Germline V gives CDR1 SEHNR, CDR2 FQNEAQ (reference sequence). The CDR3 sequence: CASSLSSSRSEQFF. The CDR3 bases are TGTGCCAGCAGCTTAAGCTCGTCAAGGAGTGAGCAGTTCTTC.